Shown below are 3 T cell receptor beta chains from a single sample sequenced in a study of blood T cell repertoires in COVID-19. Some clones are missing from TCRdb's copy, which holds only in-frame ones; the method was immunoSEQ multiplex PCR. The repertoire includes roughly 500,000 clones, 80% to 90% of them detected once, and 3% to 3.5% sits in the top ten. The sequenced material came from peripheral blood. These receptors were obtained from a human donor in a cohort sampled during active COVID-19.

CDR3 sequence (DNA): TGTGCCAGCGGATCAGGGGCACACCAGCCCCAGCATTTT. It encodes CASGSGAHQPQHF. The genes are TRBV28 and TRBJ1-5; tentatively, D is TRBD1 (6 bases). From germline, CDR1 is MDHEN and CDR2 SYDVKM. Between the trimmed V and J ends, which lost 8 bases and 7 bases, there was a span of 15 bases. The CDR3 consists of 13 residues.

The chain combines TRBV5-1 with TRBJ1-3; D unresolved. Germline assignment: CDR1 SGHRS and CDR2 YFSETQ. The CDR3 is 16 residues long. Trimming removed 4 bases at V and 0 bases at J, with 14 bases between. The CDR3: CASSPRGESSGNTIYF. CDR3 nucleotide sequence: TGCGCCAGCAGCCCTCGCGGTGAGAGCTCTGGAAACACCATATATTTT. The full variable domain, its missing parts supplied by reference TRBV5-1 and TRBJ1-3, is KAGVTQTPRYLIKTRGQQVTLSCSPISGHRSVSWYQQTPGQGLQFLFEYFSETQRNKGNFPGRFSGRQFSNSRSEMNVSTLELGDSALYLCASSPRGESSGNTIYFGEGSWLTVV.

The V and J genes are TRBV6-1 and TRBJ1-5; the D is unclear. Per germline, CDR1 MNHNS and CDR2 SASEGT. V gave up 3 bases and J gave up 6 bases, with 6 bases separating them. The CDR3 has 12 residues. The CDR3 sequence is CASSDLIQPQHF. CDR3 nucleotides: TGTGCCAGCAGTGACCTAATTCAGCCCCAGCATTTT.